This T cell receptor beta chain stems from a study of patients and donors after allogeneic stem cell transplantation. The germline V and J ends were trimmed by 1 base and 4 bases, with 10 bases remaining between them. This CDR3 spans 14 amino acids. Germline V CDR1 and CDR2: LGHNA, YSLEER. This clonotype has ten or more counts. TCRdb fed the RT-PCR reads into MiXCR, producing one record per CDR3 protein. The repertoire has over 400,000 distinct CDR3 sequences, roughly 17% of them found once; the top ten carry just over 7%. The source material was blood, either unsorted or a sorted T cell fraction (not recorded which). The V and J genes are TRBV4-3 and TRBJ1-1, with D uncertain. The receptor comes from a human donor who was either an allogeneic HSCT recipient or a stem cell or donor lymphocyte infusion donor (not recorded which). It is not recorded whose cells these are; they may come from a transplant donor. CDR3 sequence (DNA): TGCGCCAGCAGCCAAGTTACAGCGAGCACTGAAGCTTTCTTT. Its protein is CASSQVTASTEAFF.